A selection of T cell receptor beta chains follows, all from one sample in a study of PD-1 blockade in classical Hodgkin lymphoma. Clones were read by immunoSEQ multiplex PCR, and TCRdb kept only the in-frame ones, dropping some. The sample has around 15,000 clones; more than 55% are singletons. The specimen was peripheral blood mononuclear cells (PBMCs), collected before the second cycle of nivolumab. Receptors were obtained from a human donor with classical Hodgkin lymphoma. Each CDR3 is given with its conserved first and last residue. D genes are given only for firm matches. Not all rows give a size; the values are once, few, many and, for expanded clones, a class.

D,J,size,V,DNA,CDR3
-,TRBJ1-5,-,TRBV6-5,TGTGCCAGCAGTTACGCTTCGGTTAATCAGCCCCAGCATTTT,CASSYASVNQPQHF
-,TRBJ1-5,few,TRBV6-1,TGTGCCAGCAGTGAAACCCGATACGCCAATCAGCCCCAGCATTTT,CASSETRYANQPQHF
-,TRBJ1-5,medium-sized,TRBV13,TGTGCCAGCGCCCTGGGCGGCAATCAGCCCCAGCATTTT,CASALGGNQPQHF
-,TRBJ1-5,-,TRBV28,TGTGCCAGCAGTTTAATCTTGGGGGTATATAGCAATCAGCCCCAGCATTTT,CASSLILGVYSNQPQHF
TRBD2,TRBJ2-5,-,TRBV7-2,TGTGCCAGCAGCTTAGGCGGGAGGACGGGCCTGCAGTACTTC,CASSLGGRTGLQYF
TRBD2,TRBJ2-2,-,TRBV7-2,TGTGCCAGCAGCTTAGTGGCGGGAGGGTCCGCCGGGGAGCTGTTTTTT,CASSLVAGGSAGELFF
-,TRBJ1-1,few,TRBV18,TGTGCCAGCTCACCACTTCCAGGGGAAACTGAAGCTTTCTTT,CASSPLPGETEAFF
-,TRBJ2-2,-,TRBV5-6,TGTGCCAGCAGCTTTCTGGGGACCGGGGAGCTGTTTTTT,CASSFLGTGELFF
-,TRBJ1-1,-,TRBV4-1,TGCGCCAGCAGCCCAACCCAGGGGCAGAAAAACACTGAAGCTTTCTTT,CASSPTQGQKNTEAFF
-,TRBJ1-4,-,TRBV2,TGTGCCAGCAGTGACCCCCGGGATGTATCTAATGAAAAACTGTTTTTT,CASSDPRDVSNEKLFF
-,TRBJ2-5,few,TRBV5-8,TGTGCCAGCAGCTCCTGGGGGCCCGACTTAGAGACCCAGTACTTC,CASSSWGPDLETQYF
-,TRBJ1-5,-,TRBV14,TGTGCCAGCATGGACGGAACCTTCAATCAGCCCCAGCATTTT,CASMDGTFNQPQHF
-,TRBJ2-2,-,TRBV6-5,TGTGCCAGCAGGACAAGGCCCAACACCGGGGAGCTGTTTTTT,CASRTRPNTGELFF
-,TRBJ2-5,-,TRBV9,TGTGCCAGCAGCGTAGGGCATCAAGAGACCCAGTACTTC,CASSVGHQETQYF
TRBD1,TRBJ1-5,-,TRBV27,TGTGCCAGCAGTTGGGACAGGGTACAGCCCCAGCATTTT,CASSWDRVQPQHF
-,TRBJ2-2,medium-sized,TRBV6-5,TGTGCCAGCAGTAACACCGGGGAGCTGTTTTTT,CASSNTGELFF
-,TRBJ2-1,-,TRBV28,TGTGCCATCTGGGACTCAAGCTCCTACAATGAGCAGTTCTTC,CAIWDSSSYNEQFF
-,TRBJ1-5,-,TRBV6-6,TGTGCCAGCAGTTACTCCCACAGGATCAATCAGCCCCAGCATTTT,CASSYSHRINQPQHF
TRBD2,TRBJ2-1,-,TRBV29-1,TGCAGCGCTCTGACTAGCGGAAGGAATGAGCAGTTCTTC,CSALTSGRNEQFF
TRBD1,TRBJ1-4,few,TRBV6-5,TGTGCCAGCAGTTTCGACAGGGCGGGTGAAAAACTGTTTTTT,CASSFDRAGEKLFF
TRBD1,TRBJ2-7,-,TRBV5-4,TGTGCCAGCAGCTTGGGTGGACAGGGGTTGACGGCAACCTACGAGCAGTACTTC,CASSLGGQGLTATYEQYF
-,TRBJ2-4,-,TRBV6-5,TGTGCCAGCAGTTACTCACTTAGGAGAAACATTCAGTACTTC,CASSYSLRRNIQYF
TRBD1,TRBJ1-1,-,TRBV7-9,TGTGCCAGCAGCCTCCAGGGGGAACGTGACCGGGCTTTCTTT,CASSLQGERDRAFF
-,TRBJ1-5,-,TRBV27,TGTGCCAGCAGTTTAATTGGGAGTGGGCCCCAGCATTTT,CASSLIGSGPQHF
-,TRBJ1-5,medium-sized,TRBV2,TGTGCCAGCGCTGACAGGTCTGATCAGCCCCAGCATTTT,CASADRSDQPQHF
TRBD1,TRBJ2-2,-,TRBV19,TGTGCCAGTAGTTCGCCGGACTGGGACAGGACGAACACCGGGGAGCTGTTTTTT,CASSSPDWDRTNTGELFF
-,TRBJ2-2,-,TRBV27,TGTGCCAGCAGTCCCCTGGCGGAGGGAGTTACTAACACCGGGGAGCTGTTTTTT,CASSPLAEGVTNTGELFF
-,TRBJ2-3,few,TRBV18,TGTGCCAGCTCACCACGGCCCACAGATACGCAGTATTTT,CASSPRPTDTQYF
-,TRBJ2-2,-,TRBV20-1,TGCAGTTTGGAGCCCCCCGGGGAGCTGTTTTTT,CSLEPPGELFF